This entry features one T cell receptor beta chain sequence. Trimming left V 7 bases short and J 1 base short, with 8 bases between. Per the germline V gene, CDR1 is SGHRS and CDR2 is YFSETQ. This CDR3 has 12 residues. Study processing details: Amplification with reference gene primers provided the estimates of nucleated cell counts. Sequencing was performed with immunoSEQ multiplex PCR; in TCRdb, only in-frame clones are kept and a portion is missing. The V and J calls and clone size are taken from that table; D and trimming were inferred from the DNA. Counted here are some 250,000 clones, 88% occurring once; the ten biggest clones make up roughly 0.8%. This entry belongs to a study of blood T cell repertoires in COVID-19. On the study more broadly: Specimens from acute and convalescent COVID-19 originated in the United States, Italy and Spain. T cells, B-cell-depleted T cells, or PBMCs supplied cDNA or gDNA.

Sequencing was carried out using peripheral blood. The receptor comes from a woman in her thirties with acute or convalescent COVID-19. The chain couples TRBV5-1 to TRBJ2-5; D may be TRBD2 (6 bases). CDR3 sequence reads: CASGGIQETQYF. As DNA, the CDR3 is TGCGCCAGCGGGGGGATCCAAGAGACCCAGTACTTC.